The 23 T cell receptor beta chains below come from one sample, sequenced in a study of tumor-infiltrating lymphocytes in primary liver carcinoma. Unsorted bulk tissue (about 19-33 mg) underwent RNA and DNA co-extraction. A constant-region primer served to make TCR beta cDNA from around 540 ng total RNA. Modified slightly, ARM-PCR produced TCR beta libraries over three nested multiplex PCR rounds. A C-beta reverse primer and TRBV1-TRBV30 forward primers served in each of the first two PCR rounds, at 10 cycles apiece. TCRdb recomputed calls from the multiplex PCR reads with MiXCR, one row per CDR3 protein. The table shows 80,000 or so distinct CDR3 sequences, with 60% to 80% occurring only once. The sample taken for sequencing was liver tumor tissue from sampling region 4. Subset: tumor region T4, right-lateral pole. These receptors were collected from a woman aged 55 to 70 with primary liver carcinoma and hepatitis B virus infection.

V is TRBV11-2 and J is TRBJ2-2; D could derive from TRBD1 or TRBD2 (6 bases each). V was trimmed by 5 bases and J by 2 bases, leaving 24 bases between them. The CDR3 spans 19 residues. The germline CDR1 and CDR2 sequences are SGHAT and FQNNGV. Here the CDR3 reads CASSLYGAGGGRNTGELFF. For the CDR3, the DNA is TGTGCCAGCAGCCTTTATGGGGCGGGTGGGGGGCGCAACACCGGGGAGCTGTTTTTT.

This clonotype came up a few times. Compared with germline, one end of the junction differs, possibly owing to a read error. This sequence joins TRBV11-2 and TRBJ2-3; TRBD1 matches 11 bases. The CDR3 spans 14 residues. Germline V gene data show CDR1 as SGHAT and CDR2 as FQNNGV. The CDR3 nucleotides are TGTGCCAGCAGTTTGGGGACAGGGGGTGATAGGCAGTATTTC. This codes for CASSLGTGGDRQYF. Complete variable domain (other parts from reference TRBV11-2 and TRBJ2-3): EAGVAQSPRYKIIEKRQSVAFWCNPISGHATLYWYQQILGQGPKLLIQFQNNGVVDDSQLPKDRFSAERLKGVDSTLKIQPAKLEDSAVYLCASSLGTGGDRQYFGPGTRLTVL.

Remarks on this clonotype: At one end, the junction sequence differs from germline, possibly due to a read error. The chain is built from TRBV11-2 and TRBJ2-5; D is uncertain. The germline V gene encodes CDR1 SGHAT and CDR2 FQNNGV. This CDR3 has 15 residues. Here the CDR3 reads CASNPSLVSSKTQYF. In DNA form, the CDR3 reads TGTGCCAGCAACCCATCCCTTGTGTCCTCGAAGACTCAGTACTTC.

In its sample, this clonotype was seen once. The J gene is TRBJ2-7, the V gene TRBV11-3, with a tentative D call TRBD1 (6 bases). The V and J ends lost 5 bases and 4 bases respectively, with 18 bases between them. This CDR3 has 15 residues. Germline V CDR1 and CDR2: SGHNT, YENEEA. Here the CDR3 reads CASSPGTRGKYEQYF. The CDR3 DNA is TGTGCCAGCAGCCCCGGGACAAGGGGTAAGTACGAGCAGTACTTC.

The CDR3 reads CSIDPGFEFAETQYF. CDR3 nucleotide sequence: TGCAGCATCGATCCCGGGTTTGAGTTCGCGGAGACCCAGTACTTC. V gene TRBV29-1 combines with J gene TRBJ2-5; D unresolved. Germline V lookup: CDR1 SQVTM, CDR2 ANQGSEA. This CDR3 contains 15 residues. The V gene lost 8 bases and the J gene lost 5 bases, with 24 bases spanning the gap.

The genes are TRBV4-2 and TRBJ2-1; D is unclear. The CDR3 spans 17 residues. Trimming shortened V by 0 bases and J by 2 bases, and 14 bases separated the two germline ends. Germline loops: CDR1 LGHNA, CDR2 YNFKEQ. The CDR3 loop reads CASSQDGVPYPYNEQFF. For the CDR3, the DNA is TGTGCCAGCAGCCAAGATGGTGTTCCTTACCCCTACAATGAGCAGTTCTTC.

The chain uses TRBV6-5 and TRBJ2-2; 7 bases align to TRBD2. There are 13 residues in the CDR3. Germline lookup yields CDR1 MNHEY and CDR2 SVGAGI. Trimming at V came to 6 bases and at J to 8 bases, leaving 6 bases not matched to a gene. The CDR3 spells CASRTWGGGELFF. DNA for the CDR3: TGTGCCAGCAGAACATGGGGGGGTGGGGAGCTGTTTTTT.

Concerning this clonotype: The conserved phenylalanine or tryptophan is not found at the CDR3 terminus, so this likely reflects a read error. This chain links TRBV5-4 with TRBJ2-5; 10 bases agree with TRBD1. The V segment lost 4 bases and the J segment 5 bases; nucleotides outside the gene matches: 5. The germline V gene encodes CDR1 SGHNT and CDR2 YYREEE (reference sequence). This CDR3 has 14 residues. The CDR3 region has the DNA TGTGCCAGCAGCACGGGACAGGGGATTGAGACCCAGTACTCC. It translates to CASSTGQGIETQYS.

This clonotype was seen at least ten times. This rearrangement joins TRBV30 to TRBJ2-3; 10 nucleotides match TRBD2. V was clipped by 2 bases and J by 4 bases; unmatched bases: 3. Germline V gene sequence: CDR1 GTSNPN, CDR2 SVGIG (reference sequence). The CDR3 length is 14 residues. The CDR3 is CAWSKGLASDTQYF. The DNA for the CDR3 is TGTGCCTGGAGTAAGGGACTAGCGTCAGATACGCAGTATTTT.

The chain uses TRBV11-2 and TRBJ2-4; 10 nucleotides match TRBD1. Germline CDR1 is SGHAT and CDR2 is FQNNGV. The CDR3 sequence is 15 residues long. The ends lost 5 bases at V and 6 bases at J; junction bases unmatched: 7. The CDR3 DNA reads as TGTGCCAGCAGCCTATGGACAGGGGGTATAAACATTCAGTACTTC. The encoded protein is CASSLWTGGINIQYF.

On this clonotype itself: Relative to the germline gene, one junction end is altered; a read error may explain this. J is TRBJ1-5 and V is TRBV14, with a tentative D call TRBD1 (5 bases). There are 14 residues in the CDR3. The germline V gene has CDR1 SGHDN and CDR2 FVKESK. This chain's CDR3 is CTSSQRGLNQPQHF. For the CDR3, the DNA is TGTACCAGCAGCCAAAGGGGTTTGAATCAACCCCAGCATTTT. The full variable domain, completed using reference TRBV14 and TRBJ1-5, is EAGVTQFPSHSVIEKGQTVTLRCDPISGHDNLYWYRRVMGKEIKFLLHFVKESKQDESGMPNNRFLAERTGGTYSTLKVQPAELEDSGVYFCTSSQRGLNQPQHFGDGTRLSIL.

About this clonotype itself: Just one base apart from a much larger clone, this may be a read error. The chain uses TRBV7-9 and TRBJ1-5; a weak D match, TRBD1 (5 bases). Germline V gives CDR1 SEHNR, CDR2 FQNEAQ (reference sequence). V was clipped by 5 bases and J by 1 base, with 12 bases between them. There are 15 residues in the CDR3. The CDR3 region has the DNA TGTGCCAGCAGCGCCGTGCCAGGGAGCAATCAGCCCCAGCATTTT. It translates to CASSAVPGSNQPQHF.

This clonotype was detected once. Germline and junction disagree at one end, which may indicate a read error. The gene calls are TRBV29-1 and TRBJ2-3, with 10 nucleotides matching TRBD2. The CDR3 runs 14 residues. Looked up from germline, CDR1 is SQVTM and CDR2 is ANQGSEA. The CDR3 reads CGTKLLAGADTRYF. For the CDR3, the DNA is TGCGGCACTAAGCTGCTAGCGGGAGCAGATACGCGGTATTTT.

This clonotype showed up just once. At one boundary the junction diverges from the germline segment, which might be a read error. The gene calls are TRBV11-1 and TRBJ2-4; perhaps TRBD1 as D (6 bases). Germline values: CDR1 SGHAT, CDR2 FQDESV (reference sequence). The CDR3 covers 16 residues. This chain's CDR3 is CASNLRSRGGENVQYF. Here the CDR3 DNA reads TGTGCCAGCAACCTAAGGTCCAGGGGTGGGGAAAACGTTCAGTACTTC.

This clonotype was detected only once. One end of the junction varies from germline; a read error may be responsible. The J gene is TRBJ2-2, the V gene TRBV6-1; 7 bases agree with TRBD2. This CDR3 comprises 14 residues. CDR1 and CDR2 from the germline V gene are MNHNS and SASEGT. CDR3 nucleotides: TGTGTCAGCAGTACGGGGGGTAGCATCGGGGAGCTGTTTTTT. This translates into CVSSTGGSIGELFF.

Worth noting for this clonotype: One junction end disagrees with the germline gene, perhaps due to a read error. The chain uses TRBV5-5 and TRBJ2-2, with D perhaps being TRBD1 or TRBD2 (6 bases each). The CDR3 length is 15 residues. The germline gives CDR1 SGHKS, CDR2 YYEKEE (reference sequence). The CDR3 loop is CACSPGGGNTGELFF. CDR3 coding DNA: TGTGCCTGCAGCCCCGGAGGGGGGAACACCGGGGAGCTGTTTTTT. Looking up the rest from reference TRBV5-5 and TRBJ2-2 gives the full variable domain: DAGVTQSPTHLIKTRGQQVTLRCSPISGHKSVSWYQQVLGQGPQFIFQYYEKEERGRGNFPDRFSARQFPNYSSELNVNALLLGDSALYLCACSPGGGNTGELFFGEGSRLTVL.

Concerning this clonotype: Since no conserved phenylalanine or tryptophan closes the CDR3, a read error is the likely cause. The rearrangement joins TRBV5-5 to TRBJ2-2; tentative D call: TRBD2 (7 bases). The CDR3 length is 14 residues. CDR1 SGHKS and CDR2 YYEKEE come from the germline V gene (reference sequence). For the CDR3, the DNA is TGTGCCTGCAGCTTCGGGGGGCTGGTCGGGGAGCTGTTTTAT. This gives the protein CACSFGGLVGELFY.

V gene TRBV6-5 combines with J gene TRBJ1-1; D unclear. The CDR3 loop spans 14 amino acids. Germline loops: CDR1 MNHEY, CDR2 SVGAGI. V was shortened by 4 bases and J by 6 bases, with 15 bases between the two germline ends. In DNA form, the CDR3 reads TGTGCCAGCAGTTGCACAGTGGGCTTTGCTGAAGCTTTCTTT. This encodes CASSCTVGFAEAFF.

A word on this clonotype: It may be a read error: a sequence one base away is much more abundant. The rearrangement uses TRBV28 and TRBJ2-1; 7 nucleotides align to TRBD2. The germline V gene encodes CDR1 MDHEN and CDR2 SYDVKM. V lost 11 bases and J lost 8; bases outside the gene matches: 15. CDR3 length: 14 amino acids. The CDR3 reads CAGAFGGGLYEQFF. In DNA form, the CDR3 reads TGTGCCGGCGCCTTCGGGGGAGGGCTTTATGAGCAGTTCTTC.

Points on this clonotype: One end of the junction does not line up with germline, which may come from a read error. The V and J genes are TRBV11-2 and TRBJ2-1; TRBD2 aligns across 8 bases. The germline V gene has CDR1 SGHAT and CDR2 FQNNGV. The CDR3 length is 15 residues. CDR3 DNA sequence: TGTGCCAGAAGCTTAGAGAGCGGGAGTGAGAGTGAGCAGTTCTTT. Amino acid sequence: CARSLESGSESEQFF.

A note on this clonotype: Relative to the germline gene, one junction end is altered; a read error may explain this. The rearrangement joins TRBV11-1 to TRBJ1-1; no firm D call. This CDR3 has 14 amino acids. Germline V CDR1 and CDR2: SGHAT, FQDESV (reference sequence). The CDR3 region has the DNA TGTGCCAGCAGCCAGGTCATACTGAAGACTGAAGCTTTCTTT. Translated, it gives CASSQVILKTEAFF.

This clonotype has just one count. Given the absence of the conserved phenylalanine or tryptophan at the CDR3 end, a read error is likely. V and J are TRBV5-4 and TRBJ1-3; no firm D call. Germline lookup yields CDR1 SGHNT and CDR2 YYREEE (reference sequence). There are 13 residues in the CDR3. Trimming removed 1 base from V and 11 bases from J, with 13 bases in between. In DNA form, the CDR3 reads TGTGCCAGCAGCTTGACAGTAGCGGGCCCCATATATCTC. Translation gives CASSLTVAGPIYL.

This clonotype was recorded at least ten times. The chain couples TRBV6-5 to TRBJ1-3; 8 nucleotides align to TRBD1. This CDR3 comprises 13 residues. Germline CDR1 and CDR2: MNHEY and SVGAGI. V shed 6 bases, J shed 8 bases, and the junction held 6 bases outside the gene matches. The CDR3 coding sequence is TGTGCCAGCAGGAGGACAGGGTTAGACACCATATATTTT. Translated: CASRRTGLDTIYF.